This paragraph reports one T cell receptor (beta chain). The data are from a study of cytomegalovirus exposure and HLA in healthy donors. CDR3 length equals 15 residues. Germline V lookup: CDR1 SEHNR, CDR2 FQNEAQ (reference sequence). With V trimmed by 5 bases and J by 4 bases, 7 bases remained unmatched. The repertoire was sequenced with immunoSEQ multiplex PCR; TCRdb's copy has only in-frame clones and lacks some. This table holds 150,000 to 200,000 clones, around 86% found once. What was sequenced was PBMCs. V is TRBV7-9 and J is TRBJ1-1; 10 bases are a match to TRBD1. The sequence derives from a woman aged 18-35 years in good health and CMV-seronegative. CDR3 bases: TGTGCCAGCAGCCGACAGGGGGCCGGTACCACTGAAGCTTTCTTT. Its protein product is CASSRQGAGTTEAFF.